This is a list of T cell receptor beta chains from one sample in a study of cytomegalovirus exposure and HLA in healthy donors. This table comes from immunoSEQ multiplex PCR, and its TCRdb copy is limited to in-frame clones, with some not included. The sample gives 60,000 to 70,000 clones, about 71% of which show up once; approximately 8% is in the top ten. Sequencing was done on a sample of PBMCs. The receptors were sampled from a man in his sixties in good health and CMV-seropositive. The CDR3 runs from the conserved cysteine through the conserved F or W. The order of the fields is V gene, J gene, CDR3 protein.

TRBV2	TRBJ2-5	CASSRNQGQGETQYF
TRBV5-1	TRBJ2-7	CASSTGGTYEQYF
TRBV7-9	TRBJ1-2	CASSRQGDGYTF
TRBV29-1	TRBJ1-5	CSVAEGTAVDQPQHF
TRBV6-5	TRBJ1-5	CASKPTGALQPQHF
TRBV6-1	TRBJ2-5	CASRAWDTQETQYF
TRBV7-7	TRBJ2-7	CASSIRQAFYEQYF
TRBV7-6	TRBJ2-1	CASSSYVTSGGNNEQFF
TRBV7-8	TRBJ1-6	CASSRGDREKSPLHF
TRBV5-6	TRBJ1-1	CASRTGGEYTEAFF
TRBV7-8	TRBJ1-2	CASSLYTDYGYTF
TRBV28	TRBJ2-5	CASSAALGLEETQYF
TRBV11-3	TRBJ2-7	CASSLLLGEDYEQYF
TRBV6-6	TRBJ1-1	CASSWTGPEAFF
TRBV2	TRBJ1-4	CATTTDRGGEKLFF
TRBV6-4	TRBJ2-1	CASSGESLGEQFF
TRBV7-7	TRBJ2-1	CASSASGGNEQFF
TRBV27	TRBJ1-1	CASSPVLGVLSTEAFF
TRBV7-2	TRBJ2-7	CASSLQGRQGEQYF
TRBV18	TRBJ1-1	CASSSTGAEAFF
TRBV10-3	TRBJ1-1	CATGQGDTEAFF
TRBV5-4	TRBJ1-1	CASSLDLEQANTEAFF
TRBV6-6	TRBJ1-5	CASSGTGSNQPQHF
TRBV7-2	TRBJ1-1	CASSLGTGGVAFF
TRBV5-4	TRBJ2-3	CASSLKLAGVTDTQYF
TRBV10-1	TRBJ2-3	CASSERAGADTQYF
TRBV6-5	TRBJ1-5	CASSSGRKGNQPQHF
TRBV10-1	TRBJ1-5	CASSDSLLGQPQHF
TRBV5-6	TRBJ2-3	CASSPQGTDTQYF
TRBV29-1	TRBJ2-3	CSVAGARTDTQYF
TRBV10-1	TRBJ2-7	CASSAVPSYEQYF
TRBV27	TRBJ1-2	CASSPTVNYGYTF
TRBV11-3	TRBJ2-7	CASSFSRSGIYSYEQYF
TRBV4-1	TRBJ1-4	CASSQEAGPSFHEKLFF
TRBV10-1	TRBJ2-1	CASSVLAGGPRRNNEQFF
TRBV11-3	TRBJ2-3	CASTHIGAGEVDTQYF
TRBV13	TRBJ2-7	CASSLGPGTGSQYEQYF
TRBV5-1	TRBJ2-3	CASSLNGGNTDTQYF
TRBV4-1	TRBJ2-5	CASSQDWWREETQYF
TRBV10-3	TRBJ1-1	CAISGLGGPTEAFF
TRBV27	TRBJ1-6	CASSFGRGSSYNSPLHF
TRBV18	TRBJ1-5	CASSPGQANQPQHF
TRBV19	TRBJ1-1	CASSLTGGMNTEAFF
TRBV6-5	TRBJ2-5	CASSYQRGGFQETQYF
TRBV6-1	TRBJ1-1	CASSLGQTHTEAFF
TRBV6-1	TRBJ1-1	CASSGRQGNTEAFF
TRBV7-9	TRBJ2-2	CAVGTGGNTGELFF
TRBV27	TRBJ1-5	CASSPRGAAPHQPQHF
TRBV7-9	TRBJ2-1	CASSLAVKGIEQFF
TRBV7-2	TRBJ2-7	CASSPAGVGEQYF
TRBV2	TRBJ1-1	CASRNRGTGTEAFF
TRBV6-1	TRBJ2-7	CASSPGTEKYEQYF
TRBV5-5	TRBJ1-3	CASTPDRFSGNTIYF
TRBV7-9	TRBJ2-3	CASSPLAVTDTQYF
TRBV4-1	TRBJ2-3	CASSQLTSGRQPDGTDTQYF
TRBV6-5	.	CVVLGLNYEQYF
TRBV11-3	TRBJ1-4	CASSWNRGSENEKLFF
TRBV29-1	TRBJ1-4	CSSRQGGNEKLFF
TRBV5-1	TRBJ1-2	CASSSRSEAYGYTF